These 2 T cell receptor beta chains were all obtained from the same sample, sequenced in a study of T cell repertoires in cytomegalovirus infection. Antigen specificity for these receptors is unknown. MiXCR was run by TCRdb on the reads, yielding one entry per CDR3 protein. The repertoire consists of approximately 390,000 distinct CDR3 sequences, with just under 35% occurring once and the leading ten covering approximately 13%. Material: cultured PBMCs, obtained from culture after CMV antigen stimulation. The origin of the receptors is a human donor in good health (CMV status not recorded). Some clones in this sample may be carry-over from other donors' samples.

CDR3 protein: CASSYGGAQNIQYF. Here the CDR3 DNA reads TGTGCCAGCAGTTACGGGGGGGCACAAAACATTCAGTACTTC. This chain connects TRBV6-6 to TRBJ2-4; perhaps TRBD2 as D (7 bases). There are 14 residues in the CDR3. Per germline, CDR1 MNHNY and CDR2 SVGAGI (reference sequence). V lost 2 bases to trimming and J lost 5 bases, with 10 bases between them.

This clonotype was seen at least ten times. The V call is TRBV7-6, the J call TRBJ2-1; 12 bases are shared with TRBD2. Germline V lookup: CDR1 SGHVS, CDR2 FNYEAQ. The CDR3 consists of 19 residues. The V and J ends lost 1 base and 0 bases, in that order; junction bases with no gene match: 7. CDR3 in amino acids: CASSLVLAGGTSSYNEQFF. The CDR3 DNA sequence: TGTGCCAGCAGCTTAGTCCTAGCGGGAGGGACGAGCTCCTACAATGAGCAGTTCTTC.